This T cell receptor beta chain is from a study of T-cell reconstitution after alpha-beta-depleted transplantation in children (dated by TCRdb to the mid-2010s). Describing the broader study: Using TCR repertoire profiling, the study quantitatively followed how T-cell immune reconstitution unfolded in children after TCRalphabeta/CD19-depleted allogeneic hematopoietic cell transplantation.

The library relied on PCR. The sequencer was an Illumina HiSeq 2500. TCR libraries were prepared with molecular barcoding, using unique molecular identifiers to normalize TCRbeta repertoire quantification. In TCRdb, the public reads were trimmed at Q25 with fastp and aligned with MiXCR, with productive beta chains retained. One record per CDR3 amino acid sequence lists the most common genes and DNA. For this sample the table gives more than 250,000 distinct CDR3 sequences, of which 9.5% to 10% were detected only once. The ten largest clonotypes hold about 9.4% of the sample. A distance of 10 bases separates the germline ends of V and J, which lose 4 bases and 3 bases respectively. The germline V gene gives CDR1 as WSHSY and CDR2 as SAAADI. From the cysteine through the phenylalanine, the CDR3 covers 15 amino acids. The entry retains the CDR3 DNA only, 45 bases that are in frame from base 1. In the case of this clonotype: The antigen it binds to is not known. There are no base qualities to consult, and no much larger clone falls within one base.

Sequenced material: PBMCs from the stem cell graft donor, taken from the stem cell graft. The chain is assembled from TRBV10-2 and TRBJ2-6, with the D gene not clear enough to name. The receptor's source is a human donor who donated a stem cell graft to a child with SCID. The bases are TGCGCCAGCAGTGTGGATACGGATGGGGCCAACGTCCTGACTTTC. Its translation is CASSVDTDGANVLTF.